This T cell receptor beta chain was sequenced during a study of PD-L1 blockade in urothelial cancer. The wider study: Atezolizumab, begun by patients in the mid-2010s, was given at 1,200 mg intravenously every 3 weeks. Of 28 to 35 patients, twenty-five were males with bladder-origin urothelial cancer. Overall study results and limits: Below-median pretreatment blood TCR clonality was a predictor of better survival.

Clones were sequenced by immunoSEQ multiplex PCR, and TCRdb holds only the in-frame ones, with some missing. The table has 60,000 or so clones, 65% to 90% seen once. The time point here: pretreatment peripheral blood. Per-patient samples, pretreatment and on-treatment, numbered 1 to 8. The CDR3 runs to 15 residues. The ends were cut back, 3 bases at V and 0 bases at J, with 11 bases in the middle. Germline V lookup: CDR1 MNHNS, CDR2 SASEGT. In regard to this clone: Its matching antigen is unknown.

The source material was PBMCs, sampled around atezolizumab (anti-PD-L1) treatment. The sequence was obtained from a man between 65 and 80 years old with urothelial cancer. The J gene is TRBJ1-1, the V gene TRBV6-1; perhaps TRBD1 as D (6 bases). In DNA form, the CDR3 reads TGTGCCAGCAGTGAGGGGAGGGACATGAACACTGAAGCTTTCTTT. Encoded protein: CASSEGRDMNTEAFF.